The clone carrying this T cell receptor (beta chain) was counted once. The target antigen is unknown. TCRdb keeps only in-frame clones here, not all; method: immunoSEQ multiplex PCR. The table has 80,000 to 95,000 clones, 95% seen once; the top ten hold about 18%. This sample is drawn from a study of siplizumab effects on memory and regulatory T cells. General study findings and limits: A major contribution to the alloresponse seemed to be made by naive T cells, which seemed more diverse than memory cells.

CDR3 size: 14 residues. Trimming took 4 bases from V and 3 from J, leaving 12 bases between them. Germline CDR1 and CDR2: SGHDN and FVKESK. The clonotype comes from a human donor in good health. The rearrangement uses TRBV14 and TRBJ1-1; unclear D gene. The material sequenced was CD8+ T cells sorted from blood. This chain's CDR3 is CASSRVDEYTEAFF. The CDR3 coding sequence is TGTGCCAGCAGCCGAGTGGATGAGTACACTGAAGCTTTCTTT.